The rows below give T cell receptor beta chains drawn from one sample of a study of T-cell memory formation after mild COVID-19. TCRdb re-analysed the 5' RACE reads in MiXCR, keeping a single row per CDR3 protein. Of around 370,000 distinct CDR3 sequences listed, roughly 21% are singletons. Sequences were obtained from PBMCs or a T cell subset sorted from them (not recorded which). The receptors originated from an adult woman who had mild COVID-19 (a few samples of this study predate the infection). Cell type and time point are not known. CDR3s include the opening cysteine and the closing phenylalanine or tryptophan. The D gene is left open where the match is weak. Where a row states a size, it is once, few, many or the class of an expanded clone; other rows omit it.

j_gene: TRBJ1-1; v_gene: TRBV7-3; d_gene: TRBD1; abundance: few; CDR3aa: CASSLQGWNTEAFF; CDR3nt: TGTGCCAGCAGTTTACAGGGGTGGAACACTGAAGCTTTCTTT
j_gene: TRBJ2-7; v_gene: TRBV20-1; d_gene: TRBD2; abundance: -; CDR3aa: CSARTSGSQTHEQYF; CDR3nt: TGCAGTGCTAGGACTAGCGGGAGTCAGACCCACGAGCAGTACTTC
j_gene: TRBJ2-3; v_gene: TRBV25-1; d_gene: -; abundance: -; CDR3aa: CASSAQGDTQYF; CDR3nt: TGTGCCAGCAGTGCTCAAGGAGATACGCAGTATTTT
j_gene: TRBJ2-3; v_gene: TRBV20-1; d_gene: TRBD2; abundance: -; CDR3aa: CSAREAGEPGGKYF; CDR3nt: TGCAGTGCTAGAGAAGCGGGCGAGCCGGGGGGGAAGTATTTT
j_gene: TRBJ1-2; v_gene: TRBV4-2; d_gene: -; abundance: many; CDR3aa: CASSQAYGYTF; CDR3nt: TGTGCCAGCAGCCAAGCCTATGGCTACACCTTC
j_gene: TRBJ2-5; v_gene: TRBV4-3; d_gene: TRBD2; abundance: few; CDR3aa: CASSQAPGLAWETQYF; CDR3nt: TGCGCCAGCAGCCAAGCGCCAGGACTAGCGTGGGAGACCCAGTACTTC
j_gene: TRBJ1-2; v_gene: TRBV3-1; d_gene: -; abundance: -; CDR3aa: CASSRPGDGYTF; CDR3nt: TGTGCCAGCAGCCGTCCAGGTGATGGCTACACCTTC
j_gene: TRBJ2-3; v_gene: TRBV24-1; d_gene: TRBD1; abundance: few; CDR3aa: CATSDLGQGSPTDTQYF; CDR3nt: TGTGCCACCAGTGATTTGGGACAGGGGTCCCCCACAGATACGCAGTATTTT
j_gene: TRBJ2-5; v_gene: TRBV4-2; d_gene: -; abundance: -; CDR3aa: CASSQESPQTQYF; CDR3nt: TGTGCCAGCAGCCAAGAGTCCCCCCAGACCCAGTACTTC
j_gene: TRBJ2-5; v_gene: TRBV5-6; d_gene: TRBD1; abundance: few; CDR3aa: CASSAGTVQETQYF; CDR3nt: TGTGCCAGCAGCGCCGGGACAGTCCAAGAGACCCAGTACTTC
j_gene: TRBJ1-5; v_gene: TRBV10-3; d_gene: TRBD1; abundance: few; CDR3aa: CAISETTGALPQHF; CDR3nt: TGTGCCATCAGTGAAACGACAGGGGCACTGCCCCAGCATTTT
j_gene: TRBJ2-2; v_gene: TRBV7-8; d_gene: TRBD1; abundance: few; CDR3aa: CASSFRQGPTGELFF; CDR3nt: TGTGCCAGCAGCTTCCGACAGGGCCCGACCGGGGAGCTGTTTTTT
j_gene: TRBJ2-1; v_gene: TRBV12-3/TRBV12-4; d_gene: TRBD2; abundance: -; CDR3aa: CASSQESGRIDEQFF; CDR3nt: TGTGCCAGCAGCCAGGAGAGCGGGAGGATCGATGAGCAGTTCTTC